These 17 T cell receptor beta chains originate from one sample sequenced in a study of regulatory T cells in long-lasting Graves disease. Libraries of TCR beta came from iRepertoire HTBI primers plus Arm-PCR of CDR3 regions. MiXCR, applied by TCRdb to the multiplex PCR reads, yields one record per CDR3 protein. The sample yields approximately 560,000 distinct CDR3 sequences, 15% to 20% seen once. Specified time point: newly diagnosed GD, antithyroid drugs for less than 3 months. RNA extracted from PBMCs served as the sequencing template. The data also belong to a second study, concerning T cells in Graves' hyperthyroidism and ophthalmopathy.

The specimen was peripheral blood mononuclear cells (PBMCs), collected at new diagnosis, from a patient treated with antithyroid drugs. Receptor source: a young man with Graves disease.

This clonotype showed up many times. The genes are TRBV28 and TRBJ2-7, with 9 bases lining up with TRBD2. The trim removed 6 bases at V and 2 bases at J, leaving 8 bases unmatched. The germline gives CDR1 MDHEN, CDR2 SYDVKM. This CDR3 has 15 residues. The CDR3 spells CASSTSSGNPYEQYF. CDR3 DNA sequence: TGTGCCAGCAGCACCTCTAGCGGGAACCCCTACGAGCAGTACTTC.

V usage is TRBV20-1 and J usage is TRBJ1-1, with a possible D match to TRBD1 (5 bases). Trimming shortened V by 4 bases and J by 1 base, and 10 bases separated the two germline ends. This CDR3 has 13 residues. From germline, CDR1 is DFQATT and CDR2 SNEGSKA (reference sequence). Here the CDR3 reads CSATTTGNTEAFF. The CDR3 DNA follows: TGCAGTGCTACTACCACAGGGAACACTGAAGCTTTCTTT.

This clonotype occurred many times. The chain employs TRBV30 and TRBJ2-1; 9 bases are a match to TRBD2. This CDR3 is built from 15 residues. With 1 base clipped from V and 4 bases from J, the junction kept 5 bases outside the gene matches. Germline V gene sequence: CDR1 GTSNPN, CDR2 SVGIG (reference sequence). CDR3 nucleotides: TGTGCCTGGAGTGAGGCTAGCGGGATATACAATGAGCAGTTCTTC. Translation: CAWSEASGIYNEQFF.

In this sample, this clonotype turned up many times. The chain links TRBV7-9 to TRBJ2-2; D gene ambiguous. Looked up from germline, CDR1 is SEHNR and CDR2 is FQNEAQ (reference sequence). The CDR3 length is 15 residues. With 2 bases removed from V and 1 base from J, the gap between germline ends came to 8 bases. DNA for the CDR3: TGTGCCAGCAGCTTATCCGCAATGAACACCGGGGAGCTGTTTTTT. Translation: CASSLSAMNTGELFF.

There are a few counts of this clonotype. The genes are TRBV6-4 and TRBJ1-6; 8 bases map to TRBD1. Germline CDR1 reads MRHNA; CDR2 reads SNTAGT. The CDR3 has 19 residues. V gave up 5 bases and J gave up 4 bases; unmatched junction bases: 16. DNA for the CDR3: TGTGCCAGCAGTCCCCAGTATTTAGCAGGGGGCCTGTATAATTCACCCCTCCACTTT. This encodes CASSPQYLAGGLYNSPLHF.

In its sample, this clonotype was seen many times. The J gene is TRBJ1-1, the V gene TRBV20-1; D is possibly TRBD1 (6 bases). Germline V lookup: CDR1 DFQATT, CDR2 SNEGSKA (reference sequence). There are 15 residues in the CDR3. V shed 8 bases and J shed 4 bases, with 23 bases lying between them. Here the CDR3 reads CSPSGTHRQGTEAFF. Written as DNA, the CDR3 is TGCAGTCCGAGCGGGACACACCGTCAGGGCACTGAAGCTTTCTTT.

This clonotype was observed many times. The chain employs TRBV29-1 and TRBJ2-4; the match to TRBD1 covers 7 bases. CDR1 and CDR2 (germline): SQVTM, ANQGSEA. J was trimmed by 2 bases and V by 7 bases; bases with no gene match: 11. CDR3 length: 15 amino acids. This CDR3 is CSAAKDRRPKNIQYF. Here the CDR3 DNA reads TGCAGCGCTGCAAAGGACAGGCGCCCCAAAAACATTCAGTACTTC.

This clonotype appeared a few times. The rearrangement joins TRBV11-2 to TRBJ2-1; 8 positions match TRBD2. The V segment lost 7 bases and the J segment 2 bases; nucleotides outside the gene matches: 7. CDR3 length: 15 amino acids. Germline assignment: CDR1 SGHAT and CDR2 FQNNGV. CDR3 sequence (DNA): TGTGCCAGCACCCCTGGGACTAGGACCTACAATGAGCAGTTCTTC. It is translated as CASTPGTRTYNEQFF.

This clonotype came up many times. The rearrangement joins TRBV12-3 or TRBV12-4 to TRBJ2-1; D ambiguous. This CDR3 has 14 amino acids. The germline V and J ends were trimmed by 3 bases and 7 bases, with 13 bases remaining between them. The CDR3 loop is CASSFSMTENEQFF. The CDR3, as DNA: TGTGCCAGCAGTTTCTCAATGACCGAGAATGAGCAGTTCTTC.

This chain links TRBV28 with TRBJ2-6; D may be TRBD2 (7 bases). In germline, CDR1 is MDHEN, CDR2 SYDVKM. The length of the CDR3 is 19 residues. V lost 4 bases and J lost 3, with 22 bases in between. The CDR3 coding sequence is TGTGCCAGCAGTTCTATTTGGGGGGGGGCAGGGCGTGGGGCCAACGTCCTGACTTTC. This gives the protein CASSSIWGGAGRGANVLTF.

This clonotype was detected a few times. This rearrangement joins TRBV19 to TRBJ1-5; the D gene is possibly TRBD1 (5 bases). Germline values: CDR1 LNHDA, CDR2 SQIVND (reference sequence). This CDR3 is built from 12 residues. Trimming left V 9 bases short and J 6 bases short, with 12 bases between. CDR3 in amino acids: CASGGRVQPQHF. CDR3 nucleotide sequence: TGTGCCAGCGGGGGTAGGGTTCAGCCCCAGCATTTT. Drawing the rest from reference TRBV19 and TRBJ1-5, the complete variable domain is DGGITQSPKYLFRKEGQNVTLSCEQNLNHDAMYWYRQDPGQGLRLIYYSQIVNDFQKGDIAEGYSVSREKKESFPLTVTSAQKNPTAFYLCASGGRVQPQHFGDGTRLSIL.

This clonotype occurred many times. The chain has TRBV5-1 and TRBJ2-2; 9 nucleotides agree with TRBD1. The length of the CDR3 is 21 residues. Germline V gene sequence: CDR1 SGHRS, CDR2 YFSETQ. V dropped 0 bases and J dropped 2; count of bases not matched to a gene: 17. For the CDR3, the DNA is TGCGCCAGCAGCTTGGCCGGGTTCCTGTACAGGGGGCGAGAAAACACCGGGGAGCTGTTTTTT. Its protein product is CASSLAGFLYRGRENTGELFF.

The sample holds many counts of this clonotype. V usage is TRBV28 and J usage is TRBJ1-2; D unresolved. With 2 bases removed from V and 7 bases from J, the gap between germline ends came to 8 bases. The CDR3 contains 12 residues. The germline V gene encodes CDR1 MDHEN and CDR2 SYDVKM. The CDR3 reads CASSLRVFGYTF. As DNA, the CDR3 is TGTGCCAGCAGTTTAAGGGTTTTTGGCTACACCTTC.

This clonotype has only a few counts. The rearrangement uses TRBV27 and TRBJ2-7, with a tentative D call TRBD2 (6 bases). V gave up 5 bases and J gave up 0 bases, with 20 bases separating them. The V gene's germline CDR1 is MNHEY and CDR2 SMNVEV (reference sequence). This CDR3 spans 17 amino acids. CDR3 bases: TGTGCCAGCAGTCCTTATTACGGCGGGATAGTCTCCTACGAGCAGTACTTC. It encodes CASSPYYGGIVSYEQYF.

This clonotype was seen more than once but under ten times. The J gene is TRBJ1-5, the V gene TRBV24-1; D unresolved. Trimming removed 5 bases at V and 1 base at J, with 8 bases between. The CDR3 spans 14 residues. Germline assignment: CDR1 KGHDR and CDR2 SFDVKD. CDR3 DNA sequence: TGTGCCACCAGTGGGGGAATGAGCAATCAGCCCCAGCATTTT. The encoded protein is CATSGGMSNQPQHF.

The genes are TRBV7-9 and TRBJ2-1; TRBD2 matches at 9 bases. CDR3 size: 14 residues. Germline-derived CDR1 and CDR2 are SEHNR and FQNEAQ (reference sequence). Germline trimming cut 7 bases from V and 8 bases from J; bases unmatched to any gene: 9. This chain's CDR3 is CASTPGLAGHEQFF. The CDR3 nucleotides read TGTGCCAGCACCCCCGGGCTAGCGGGACATGAGCAGTTCTTC.

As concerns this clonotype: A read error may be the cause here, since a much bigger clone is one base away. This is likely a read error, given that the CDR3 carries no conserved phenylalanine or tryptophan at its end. The CDR3 loop reads CASAGQDNQPQHS. CDR3 DNA sequence: TGTGCCAGCGCGGGACAGGACAATCAGCCCCAGCATTCT. The V and J genes are TRBV2 and TRBJ1-5; 8 bases fit TRBD1. This CDR3 is 13 amino acids long. Losses at the gene ends were 8 bases for V and 3 bases for J; bases not matched to a gene: 3. CDR1 is SNHLY and CDR2 is FYNNEI in the germline V gene.